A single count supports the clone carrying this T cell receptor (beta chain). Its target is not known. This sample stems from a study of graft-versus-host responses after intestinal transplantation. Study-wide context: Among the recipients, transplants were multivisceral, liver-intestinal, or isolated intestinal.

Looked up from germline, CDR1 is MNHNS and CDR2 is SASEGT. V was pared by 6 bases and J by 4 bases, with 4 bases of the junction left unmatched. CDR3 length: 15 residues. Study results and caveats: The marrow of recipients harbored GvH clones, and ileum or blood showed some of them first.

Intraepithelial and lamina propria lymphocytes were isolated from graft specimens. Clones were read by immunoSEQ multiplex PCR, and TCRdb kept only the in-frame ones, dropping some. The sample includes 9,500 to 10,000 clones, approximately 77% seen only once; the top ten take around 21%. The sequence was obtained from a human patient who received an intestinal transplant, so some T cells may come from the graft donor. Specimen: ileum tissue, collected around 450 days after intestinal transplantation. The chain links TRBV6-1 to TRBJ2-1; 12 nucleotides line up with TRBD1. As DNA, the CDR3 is TGTGCCAGCAGGGGACAGGGGGCCACTTACAATGAGCAGTTCTTC. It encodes CASRGQGATYNEQFF.